The clone carrying this TCR beta chain showed up just a few times. Its antigen remains unknown. The source of the sample is a study of T cells after yellow fever vaccination. Study-level information: Fractions with few cells were prepared using SMART-Seq v4 Ultra Low Input. Study findings and constraints: Most clones from primary vaccination resurfaced after the booster (96% CD4, over 75% CD8). The secondary T-cell response peaked on day 5, not day 15, but was weaker.

5'RACE template switching generated TCR cDNA, adding a universal primer site and UMIs. TCRdb used MiXCR to reprocess the 5' RACE reads, holding one entry per CDR3 protein. The sample comprises some 420,000 distinct CDR3 sequences, 15% to 20% of which are singletons, and roughly a sixth rests with the top ten. The CDR3 covers 14 residues. Deletions cut 8 bases from V and 0 bases from J, with 11 bases between. Germline V lookup: CDR1 MNHEY, CDR2 SVGEGT. This sequence joins TRBV6-2 or TRBV6-3 and TRBJ1-3; D gene ambiguous. The specimen was PBMCs, collected before the yellow fever booster vaccination. This TCR was sampled from a young man who received the YFV17D yellow fever vaccine. CDR3 sequence reads: CASLKRNSGNTIYF. For the CDR3, the DNA is TGTGCCAGCCTGAAGAGGAACTCTGGAAACACCATATATTTT.